These T cell receptor beta chains were read from a single sample in a study of shared clonotypes between healthy human individuals. The data were produced by immunoSEQ multiplex PCR, yet TCRdb's version contains in-frame clones alone and is incomplete. The table records 600,000 to 800,000 clones, 55% to 80% of them present only once. The sample consisted of memory CD4+ T cells sorted from blood. The origin of the receptors is a woman aged 25 to 39 in good health. The CDR3 runs from the conserved cysteine through the conserved F or W. A D gene is named only where the DNA matches it firmly. Size is omitted from some rows. Given values are once, few, many or a class for expanded clones.

abundance	v_gene	len	d_gene	j_gene	CDR3nt	CDR3aa
once	TRBV6-1	13	NA	TRBJ1-2	TGTGCCAGCAGTATGACAGAGTTCTATGGCTACACCTTC	CASSMTEFYGYTF
few	TRBV6-5	14	NA	TRBJ2-7	TGTGCCAGCAGTCCCGACCCCTTCCCCTACGAGCAGTACTTC	CASSPDPFPYEQYF
NA	TRBV30	15	TRBD1	TRBJ1-6	TGTGCCTGGAGGGCCGGGACAGTTAAGAATTCACCCCTCCACTTT	CAWRAGTVKNSPLHF
NA	TRBV7-2	14	NA	TRBJ1-4	TGTGCCAGCAGCGCAGGGAGCGCTGGTGAAAAACTGTTTTTT	CASSAGSAGEKLFF
NA	TRBV29-1	14	NA	TRBJ2-1	TGCAGCGTCGCTTTTCCGAGACTTGACAATGAGCAGTTCTTC	CSVAFPRLDNEQFF
NA	TRBV4-1	17	NA	TRBJ2-2	TGCGCCAGCAGCCAAGAAGGAGAGGCGATAGTACCCGGGGAGCTGTTTTTT	CASSQEGEAIVPGELFF
NA	TRBV28	14	NA	TRBJ2-2	TGTGCCAGCAGTCCCCGAGGACACACCGGGGAGCTGTTTTTT	CASSPRGHTGELFF
NA	TRBV19	13	NA	TRBJ2-5	TGTGCCAGTAGTGGGGGTCCCCATGAGACCCAGTACTTC	CASSGGPHETQYF
NA	TRBV11-2	14	TRBD2	TRBJ2-7	TGTGCCAGCAGCTTAGAAGCGGGAGTATCCGAGCAGTACTTC	CASSLEAGVSEQYF
NA	TRBV5-5	20	TRBD1	TRBJ1-2	TGTGCCAGCAGCTTGTGGATCCTGGCGGGACAGGGGCGAACTAACTATGGCTACACCTTC	CASSLWILAGQGRTNYGYTF
NA	TRBV19	13	NA	TRBJ2-6	TGTGCCAGTAGTATCAGCAGGGAACACGTCCTGACTTTC	CASSISREHVLTF
NA	TRBV28	15	TRBD2	TRBJ2-7	TGTGCCAGCAGCCTGATACGCGGGGGTTCCTACGAGCAGTACTTC	CASSLIRGGSYEQYF
NA	TRBV28	12	NA	TRBJ1-5	TGTGCCAGCAGTTACGGCAATCAGCCCCAGCATTTT	CASSYGNQPQHF
once	TRBV5-4	14	TRBD1	TRBJ2-4	TGTGCCACGGCCGGGACAGGGACGTCGAACATTCAGTACTTC	CATAGTGTSNIQYF
NA	TRBV5-5	15	NA	TRBJ2-7	TGTGCCAGCAGCTTGGAGCTAGCGCGAAACTACGAGCAGTACTTC	CASSLELARNYEQYF
NA	TRBV7-6	15	NA	TRBJ2-5	TGTGCCAGCAGGGAAGGGGTGGGGAGCGGGGAGACCCAGTACTTC	CASREGVGSGETQYF
NA	TRBV10-1	14	NA	TRBJ2-3	TGCGCCAGCAGTTCTAACTATCGCACAGATACGCAGTATTTT	CASSSNYRTDTQYF
few	TRBV28	13	TRBD2	TRBJ2-1	TGTGCCAGCAGTCGAGGTAGCGGGAATGAGCAGTTCTTC	CASSRGSGNEQFF
NA	TRBV6-1	16	NA	TRBJ2-2	TGTGCCAGCAGTGCCAGGGCGGCGCGGGACACCGGGGAGCTGTTTTTT	CASSARAARDTGELFF
NA	TRBV7-8	15	TRBD2	TRBJ2-7	TGTGCCAGCAGCCTACGACTAGCGGGAGGGTACGAGCAGTACTTC	CASSLRLAGGYEQYF
few	TRBV28	15	TRBD1	TRBJ1-5	TGTGCCAGTTGGGGGACAGATTATAGCAATCAGCCCCAGCATTTT	CASWGTDYSNQPQHF
NA	TRBV27	12	NA	TRBJ1-1	TGTGCCAGCAGGGAGGGAGGGACTGAAGCTTTCTTT	CASREGGTEAFF
few	TRBV13	15	NA	TRBJ2-7	TGTGCCAGCAGCTCCATAGGACAGTCCTCCTACGAGCAGTACTTC	CASSSIGQSSYEQYF
NA	TRBV27	17	TRBD1	TRBJ2-1	TGTGCCAGCAGCCCCGTACAGGGGGCGAGGTTTGGCAATGAGCAGTTCTTC	CASSPVQGARFGNEQFF
few	TRBV9	15	TRBD1	TRBJ1-6	TGTGCCAGCAGCGTATACGGGACAGGGAATTCACCCCTCCACTTT	CASSVYGTGNSPLHF
NA	TRBV10-3	15	TRBD2	TRBJ2-1	TGTGCCATCAGTGAGTCAGGGAGGGCGCACAATGAGCAGTTCTTC	CAISESGRAHNEQFF
NA	TRBV7-2	17	NA	TRBJ2-3	TGTGCCAGCAGCCGCAGGGGTGGGGCGGGAGCCTCAGATACGCAGTATTTT	CASSRRGGAGASDTQYF
NA	TRBV5-1	15	TRBD2	TRBJ2-1	TGCGCCAGCAGTAGGAAGACTAGCGGAAACAATGAGCAGTTCTTC	CASSRKTSGNNEQFF
NA	TRBV28	15	TRBD1	TRBJ2-7	TGTGCCAGCAGAGCAGGGACAGGCCTAGGCTACGAGCAGTACTTC	CASRAGTGLGYEQYF
NA	TRBV2	14	NA	TRBJ2-5	TGTGCCAGCACTAACCAGGCTCGGGGAGAGACCCAGTACTTC	CASTNQARGETQYF
NA	TRBV28	15	TRBD1	TRBJ1-2	TGTGCCAGCAGTCCTACAGGGGGCCTTAACTATGGTTACACCTTC	CASSPTGGLNYGYTF
NA	TRBV7-8	15	NA	TRBJ1-1	TGTGCCAGCAGCTCCCTTGGGGGTATGAACACTGAAGCTTTCTTT	CASSSLGGMNTEAFF
once	TRBV5-1	15	TRBD1	TRBJ2-1	TGCGCCAGCAGCTTGGAGGGACAGGGTAACAATGAGCAGTTCTTC	CASSLEGQGNNEQFF
NA	TRBV28	17	TRBD1	TRBJ1-5	TGTGCCAGCAGTTTTTTAGGGACAGGGGCAAAGGATCAGCCCCAGCATTTT	CASSFLGTGAKDQPQHF